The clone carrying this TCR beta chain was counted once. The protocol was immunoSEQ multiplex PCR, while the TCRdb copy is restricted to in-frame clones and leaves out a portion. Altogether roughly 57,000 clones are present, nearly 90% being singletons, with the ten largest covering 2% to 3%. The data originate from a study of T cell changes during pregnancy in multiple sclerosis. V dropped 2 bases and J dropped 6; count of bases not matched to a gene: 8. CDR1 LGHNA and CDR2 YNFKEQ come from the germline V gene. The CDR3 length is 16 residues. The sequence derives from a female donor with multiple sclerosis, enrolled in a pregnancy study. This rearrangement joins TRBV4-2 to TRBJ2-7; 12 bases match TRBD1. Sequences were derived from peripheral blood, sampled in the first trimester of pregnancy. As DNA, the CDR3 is TGTGCCAGCAGCCAACGAACGGGACAGGGGGCATCCGAGCAGTACTTC. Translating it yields CASSQRTGQGASEQYF.